The next 21 T cell receptor beta chains were all read from a single sample in a study of cytomegalovirus exposure and HLA in healthy donors. PCR involved 60 Vbeta and 13 Jbeta primers. Clones were read by immunoSEQ multiplex PCR, and TCRdb kept only the in-frame ones, dropping some. This table has over 150,000 clones, around 75% appearing once. Source material: PBMCs. The source of these receptors is a man aged 18 to 30 in good health and CMV-seronegative.

The rearrangement uses TRBV5-5 and TRBJ2-3; D is unclear. The CDR3 sequence is 11 residues long. The V end was cut by 3 bases, the J end by 3 bases, with 2 bases between. The germline V gene has CDR1 SGHKS and CDR2 YYEKEE (reference sequence). CDR3 amino acids: CASSSTDTQYF. The CDR3 coding sequence is TGTGCCAGCAGCTCTACAGATACGCAGTATTTT.

The chain has TRBV28 and TRBJ1-4; D call uncertain. The CDR3 contains 11 residues. The V end was cut by 3 bases, the J end by 8 bases, with 4 bases between. CDR1 and CDR2 (germline): MDHEN, SYDVKM. CDR3 in DNA: TGTGCCAGCAGTTTCAAAGAAAAACTGTTTTTT. Translation gives CASSFKEKLFF.

The chain links TRBV18 to TRBJ2-7; 11 bases align to TRBD2. Germline V gives CDR1 KGHSH, CDR2 LQKENI. V lost 5 bases to trimming and J lost 0 bases; unmatched junction nucleotides: 6. The CDR3 sequence is 16 residues long. The CDR3 sequence is CASSSTSGSPSYEQYF. DNA for the CDR3: TGTGCCAGCTCAAGCACTAGCGGGAGTCCCTCCTACGAGCAGTACTTC.

The chain uses TRBV18 and TRBJ2-1, with a possible D match to TRBD2 (6 bases). The ends were cut back, 0 bases at V and 0 bases at J, with 6 bases in the middle. The CDR3 has 15 residues. Looked up from germline, CDR1 is KGHSH and CDR2 is LQKENI. CDR3 in amino acids: CASSPPGGSYNEQFF. In DNA form, the CDR3 reads TGTGCCAGCTCACCACCGGGGGGCTCCTACAATGAGCAGTTCTTC.

This clone was seen only once. In DNA, the CDR3 is TGCGCCAGCAGCCAAGATGTCGGGGGGAGGGGGGCGCGGGAGACCCAGTACTTC. Residues: CASSQDVGGRGARETQYF. This chain links TRBV4-1 with TRBJ2-5, with D possibly being TRBD2 (7 bases). Trimming pared 0 bases from V and 5 bases from J, leaving 22 bases between. This CDR3 has 18 amino acids. CDR1 and CDR2 from the germline V gene are MGHRA and YSYEKL.

The rearrangement links TRBV28 to TRBJ1-2; D might be TRBD1 (6 bases). Germline V gene sequence: CDR1 MDHEN, CDR2 SYDVKM. CDR3 size: 13 residues. The V gene lost 2 bases and the J gene lost 2 bases, with 6 bases spanning the gap. CDR3 nucleotides: TGTGCCAGCAGTTTAGGGACAAACTATGGCTACACCTTC. It specifies CASSLGTNYGYTF.

V usage is TRBV28 and J usage is TRBJ2-2; the D is unclear. V was clipped by 0 bases and J by 0 bases, with 8 bases between them. CDR1 and CDR2 (germline): MDHEN, SYDVKM. The CDR3 has 16 residues. The CDR3 region has the DNA TGTGCCAGCAGTTTATGGGCCTTGCCGAACACCGGGGAGCTGTTTTTT. As protein: CASSLWALPNTGELFF.

This clone was counted a single time. J is TRBJ2-5 and V is TRBV5-1, with TRBD2 as a possible D gene (6 bases). Trimming cost V 0 bases and J 2 bases, with 14 bases left between them. Germline values: CDR1 SGHRS, CDR2 YFSETQ. The CDR3 is 16 residues long. The CDR3 sequence: CASSLGAGLGQETQYF. In DNA form, the CDR3 reads TGCGCCAGCAGCTTGGGGGCGGGATTGGGACAAGAGACCCAGTACTTC.

The chain uses TRBV27 and TRBJ1-4; TRBD1 matches at 9 bases. This CDR3 has 16 residues. CDR1 is MNHEY and CDR2 is SMNVEV in the germline V gene (reference sequence). Unmatched junction bases numbered 10, after V lost 8 bases and J lost 3 bases. CDR3 DNA sequence: TGTGCCAGCGGACGACAGGGGGTCGAGGCTAATGAAAAACTGTTTTTT. Protein: CASGRQGVEANEKLFF.

The rearrangement joins TRBV9 to TRBJ2-2; 10 positions match TRBD2. The CDR3 has 18 residues. Germline V lookup: CDR1 SGDLS, CDR2 YYNGEE. V gave up 3 bases and J gave up 2 bases; unmatched junction bases: 10. The CDR3 coding sequence is TGTGCCAGCAGCGCCCGACTAGCGGGTTTCGTTAACACCGGGGAGCTGTTTTTT. The encoded protein is CASSARLAGFVNTGELFF.

The V call is TRBV5-5, the J call TRBJ2-5; D is ambiguous. Looked up from germline, CDR1 is SGHKS and CDR2 is YYEKEE (reference sequence). Between the trimmed V and J ends, which lost 4 bases and 5 bases, there was a span of 18 bases. The CDR3 has 15 amino acids. The CDR3 reads CASSPDPIARETQYF. As DNA, the CDR3 is TGTGCCAGCAGCCCAGACCCCATTGCGAGGGAGACCCAGTACTTC.

The rearrangement joins TRBV28 to TRBJ1-1, with TRBD1 matching 8 bases. This CDR3 region has 13 residues. Per germline, CDR1 MDHEN and CDR2 SYDVKM. V shed 1 base, J shed 10 bases, and the junction held 5 bases outside the gene matches. The CDR3 DNA follows: TGTGCCAGCAGTTTATCTCAGGGACAGGCAGCTTTCTTT. It encodes CASSLSQGQAAFF.

The chain carries TRBV27 and TRBJ2-7; TRBD2 aligns across 8 bases. The CDR3 totals 13 residues. J lost 4 bases, V lost 2 bases, and 1 base had no gene match. Germline V lookup: CDR1 MNHEY, CDR2 SMNVEV (reference sequence). The CDR3 bases are TGTGCCAGCAGTTTACTAGCGGGTTACGAGCAGTACTTC. Translated: CASSLLAGYEQYF.

The V gene is TRBV6-5, the J gene TRBJ2-7, with 7 bases identical to TRBD2. This CDR3 has 13 amino acids. The germline V gene encodes CDR1 MNHEY and CDR2 SVGAGI. Losses at the gene ends were 2 bases for V and 3 bases for J; bases not matched to a gene: 1. The CDR3 DNA reads TGTGCCAGCAGTTACGGGGGGGACTACGAGCAGTACTTC. Protein sequence: CASSYGGDYEQYF.

With respect to this clone: Other DNA sequences within the sample encode an identical CDR3. This rearrangement joins TRBV4-3 to TRBJ2-2, with D perhaps TRBD2 (5 bases). The CDR3 has 15 amino acids. CDR1 is LGHNA, CDR2 YSLEER, per germline. V dropped 0 bases and J dropped 3 bases, with 8 bases sitting between them. CDR3 DNA sequence: TGCGCCAGCAGCCAAGAACGAGCGGACACCGGGGAGCTGTTTTTT. Translation: CASSQERADTGELFF.

V gene TRBV9 combines with J gene TRBJ2-3; TRBD2 matches at 11 bases. The V and J ends lost 0 bases and 6 bases, in that order; junction bases with no gene match: 6. CDR3 size: 16 residues. CDR1 SGDLS and CDR2 YYNGEE come from the germline V gene. CDR3 nucleotides: TGTGCCAGCAGCGTAGGGACTAGCGGGTTCGAGGATACGCAGTATTTT. Protein: CASSVGTSGFEDTQYF.

This clone was seen just once. The gene calls are TRBV19 and TRBJ2-5; 7 bases fit TRBD1. The CDR3 runs 13 residues. The germline V gene has CDR1 LNHDA and CDR2 SQIVND (reference sequence). With V trimmed by 5 bases and J by 2 bases, 2 bases remained unmatched. CDR3 in DNA: TGTGCCAGTAGTGAACAGGGGCAAGAGACCCAGTACTTC. Protein: CASSEQGQETQYF.

This chain joins TRBV6-4 and TRBJ2-1; 7 nucleotides match TRBD2. CDR1 is MRHNA, CDR2 SNTAGT, per germline. This CDR3 is built from 16 residues. The J segment lost 3 bases and the V segment lost 0 bases, leaving 5 bases of the junction unmatched. CDR3: CASSDSAGEGYNEQFF. In nucleotides, the CDR3 is TGTGCCAGCAGTGACTCTGCGGGAGAGGGCTACAATGAGCAGTTCTTC.

This clone came up a few times. The chain carries TRBV5-4 and TRBJ2-1; D possibly corresponds to TRBD2 (5 bases). This CDR3 region has 13 residues. V was trimmed by 4 bases and J by 8 bases, leaving 13 bases between them. Germline CDR1 and CDR2: SGHNT and YYREEE (reference sequence). The CDR3 loop reads CASSPWESDEQFF. The CDR3 DNA reads as TGTGCCAGCAGCCCCTGGGAGAGCGATGAGCAGTTCTTC.

This chain uses TRBV30 with TRBJ2-1; the match to TRBD2 covers 11 bases. After removal of 1 base from V and 8 bases from J, the junction contained 4 bases not matched to a gene. The CDR3 consists of 14 residues. CDR1 is GTSNPN, CDR2 SVGIG, per germline (reference sequence). CDR3 sequence (DNA): TGTGCCTGGAGTGGTAGCGGGAGGGGTCATGAGCAGTTCTTC. This codes for CAWSGSGRGHEQFF.

The chain carries TRBV19 and TRBJ1-5; possibly TRBD1 for D (5 bases). V lost 8 bases, J lost 0 bases, and 11 bases lay in between. The germline V gene has CDR1 LNHDA and CDR2 SQIVND (reference sequence). CDR3 size: 14 residues. CDR3 nucleotide sequence: TGTGCCAGTGTGTACAGGCCTAGCAATCAGCCCCAGCATTTT. Translated, it gives CASVYRPSNQPQHF.